Below, 6 T cell receptor beta chains from the same sample are listed, as sequenced in a study of blood T cell repertoires in COVID-19. The data were produced by immunoSEQ multiplex PCR, yet TCRdb's version contains in-frame clones alone and is incomplete. Seen here are about 120,000 clones, about 85% observed once, and the top ten hold 3.5% to 4.5%. The sequenced sample was peripheral blood. These receptors came from a man in his 60s with acute or convalescent COVID-19.

This chain joins TRBV19 and TRBJ1-5; weak D call: TRBD1 (6 bases). CDR1 is LNHDA, CDR2 SQIVND, per germline (reference sequence). The CDR3 length is 13 residues. V was pared by 11 bases and J by 10 bases, with 21 bases between. As DNA, the CDR3 is TGTGCCGTAGGGCGGGGGCCGGGGAGCCCCCAGCATTTT. As protein: CAVGRGPGSPQHF.

V gene TRBV6-2 or TRBV6-3 combines with J gene TRBJ2-1, with a tentative D call TRBD2 (6 bases). The germline V gene encodes CDR1 MNHEY and CDR2 SVGEGT. This CDR3 is built from 18 residues. Trimming pared 5 bases from V and 1 base from J, leaving 21 bases between. The CDR3 nucleotides read TGTGCCAGCAGTCCATACCAACTAGCCTCGCTTTCCTACAATGAGCAGTTCTTC. Encoded protein: CASSPYQLASLSYNEQFF.

This sequence joins TRBV28 and TRBJ2-7; no definite D call. The CDR3 extends over 13 amino acids. V was clipped by 5 bases and J by 2 bases, with 10 bases between them. Germline-derived CDR1 and CDR2 are MDHEN and SYDVKM. The CDR3 reads CASSPVVPYEQYF. The CDR3 DNA is TGTGCCAGCAGTCCGGTTGTTCCCTACGAGCAGTACTTC.

The V and J genes are TRBV9 and TRBJ1-3; 7 nucleotides agree with TRBD1. Germline V CDR1 and CDR2: SGDLS, YYNGEE. V lost 3 bases to trimming and J lost 2 bases; unmatched junction nucleotides: 8. The CDR3 covers 16 residues. The CDR3 DNA reads TGTGCCAGCAGCGCCCGACAGGGTTCGACTGGAAACACCATATATTTT. This gives the protein CASSARQGSTGNTIYF.

The sample holds many counts of this clone. This CDR3 reads CASSVDNRNTGELFF. DNA for the CDR3: TGTGCCAGCAGCGTAGATAACAGAAACACCGGGGAGCTGTTTTTT. This chain links TRBV9 with TRBJ2-2; D remains ambiguous. Trimming removed 0 bases at V and 2 bases at J, with 8 bases between. Germline values: CDR1 SGDLS, CDR2 YYNGEE. The CDR3 sequence is 15 residues long.

The chain employs TRBV27 and TRBJ1-4; possible D gene TRBD1, 5 bases. From germline, CDR1 is MNHEY and CDR2 SMNVEV (reference sequence). This CDR3 has 15 amino acids. The V end lost 6 bases, the J end lost 7 bases, and 18 bases lay between the germline ends. CDR3 DNA: TGTGCCAGCAGCGTGGGCAGGGCGATGGGTGAAAAACTGTTTTTT. The encoded protein is CASSVGRAMGEKLFF.